The 23 T cell receptor beta chains in this list originate from one sample, sequenced in a study of blood T cell repertoires in COVID-19. Only in-frame clones appear in the TCRdb table, and some are missing; sequencing was by immunoSEQ multiplex PCR. The sample has under 150,000 clones; around 84% are singletons. The specimen sequenced was PBMCs or T cells enriched from blood (not recorded which). All receptors derive from a man in his forties with acute COVID-19.

This chain uses TRBV19 with TRBJ2-1; 9 bases fit TRBD2. Germline V gene data show CDR1 as LNHDA and CDR2 as SQIVND (reference sequence). The V and J ends lost 5 bases and 3 bases, in that order; junction bases with no gene match: 5. The CDR3 is 15 residues long. CDR3: CASSFLAGRYNEQFF. The CDR3 nucleotides read TGTGCCAGTAGTTTCCTAGCGGGGCGCTACAATGAGCAGTTCTTC.

This clone has a single count. The chain carries TRBV7-2 and TRBJ1-6; the D is unclear. The CDR3 length is 16 residues. V was cut by 5 bases and J by 0 bases, with 11 bases left in between. Germline V gives CDR1 SGHTA, CDR2 FQGNSA. This CDR3 reads CASSLSGDSYNSPLHF. For the CDR3, the DNA is TGTGCCAGCAGCCTCAGTGGAGACTCCTATAATTCACCCCTCCACTTT.

The chain uses TRBV4-1 and TRBJ2-2; TRBD1 matches 7 bases. Germline loops: CDR1 MGHRA, CDR2 YSYEKL. This CDR3 is 15 amino acids long. V was clipped by 5 bases and J by 0 bases; unmatched bases: 3. The CDR3 sequence: CASSAGTANTGELFF. The CDR3 DNA reads TGCGCCAGCAGCGCCGGGACAGCGAACACCGGGGAGCTGTTTTTT.

The V and J genes are TRBV6-1 and TRBJ1-5; 8 bases map to TRBD1. J gave up 3 bases and V 0 bases, and 4 bases lay outside the gene matches. CDR3 length: 16 amino acids. The V gene's germline CDR1 is MNHNS and CDR2 SASEGT. The CDR3 DNA sequence: TGTGCCAGCAGTGAAGCGGGGACAGGCCCCAATCAGCCCCAGCATTTT. It is translated as CASSEAGTGPNQPQHF.

This clone was observed once. CDR3 residues: CASSDDRDQETQYF. In DNA form, the CDR3 reads TGTGCCAGCAGTGACGACAGGGATCAAGAGACCCAGTACTTC. This sequence joins TRBV6-1 and TRBJ2-5, with 7 bases matching TRBD1. This CDR3 region has 14 residues. CDR1 and CDR2 (germline): MNHNS, SASEGT. J lost 2 bases, V lost 3 bases, and 3 bases had no gene match.

The V gene is TRBV19, the J gene TRBJ2-6; TRBD2 agrees at 7 bases. V lost 1 base, J lost 0 bases, and 3 bases stayed unmatched. From germline, CDR1 is LNHDA and CDR2 SQIVND (reference sequence). This CDR3 has 17 residues. The CDR3 sequence: CASSIGGGGSGANVLTF. The CDR3 bases are TGTGCCAGTAGTATAGGGGGCGGGGGCTCTGGGGCCAACGTCCTGACTTTC.

V is TRBV21-1 and J is TRBJ1-5; the table names TRBD1, a call not compared with the DNA. TRBV21-1 is designated a pseudogene. There are 17 residues in the CDR3. CDR3: CASSGPGTPRLSQPQHF. The CDR3 DNA is TGTGCCAGCAGCGGCCCCGGGACACCCCGCTTGAGTCAGCCCCAGCATTTT.

The chain has TRBV6-5 and TRBJ1-5; D may be TRBD1 (5 bases). Germline values: CDR1 MNHEY, CDR2 SVGAGI. The CDR3 consists of 13 residues. The V end lost 0 bases, the J end lost 7 bases, and 7 bases lay between the germline ends. CDR3 nucleotides: TGTGCCAGCAGTTACTCGAAGGGGCAGCCCCAGCATTTT. Encoded protein: CASSYSKGQPQHF.

V is TRBV12-3 or TRBV12-4 and J is TRBJ1-1; D not certain. With 2 bases removed from V and 4 bases from J, the gap between germline ends came to 8 bases. This CDR3 is built from 13 residues. This CDR3 is CASSLHPGTEAFF. CDR3 bases: TGTGCCAGCAGTTTACATCCGGGCACTGAAGCTTTCTTT.

Only a few counts were recorded for this clone. The chain combines TRBV28 with TRBJ2-2; D uncertain. Germline-derived CDR1 and CDR2 are MDHEN and SYDVKM. Trimming cost V 4 bases and J 5 bases, with 11 bases left between them. This CDR3 is built from 14 residues. CDR3 bases: TGTGCCAGCAGTTCCGGAGCCCGAACCGGGGAGCTGTTTTTT. Encoded protein: CASSSGARTGELFF.

This clone was counted once. The V gene is TRBV19, the J gene TRBJ2-7; D may be TRBD1 (6 bases). V lost 1 base and J lost 3, with 13 bases in between. The CDR3 length is 15 residues. Germline values: CDR1 LNHDA, CDR2 SQIVND (reference sequence). CDR3: CASSIGIQGDYEQYF. For the CDR3, the DNA is TGTGCCAGTAGTATAGGAATACAGGGTGACTACGAGCAGTACTTC.

This chain joins TRBV7-2 and TRBJ2-2; D not certain. The germline V gene encodes CDR1 SGHTA and CDR2 FQGNSA. This CDR3 has 13 amino acids. The V and J ends lost 3 bases and 0 bases respectively, with 2 bases between them. Written as DNA, the CDR3 is TGTGCCAGCAGCTTCGCGAACACCGGGGAGCTGTTTTTT. Its translation: CASSFANTGELFF.

This clone ranks as medium-sized. The chain has TRBV5-6 and TRBJ1-2; 7 nucleotides agree with TRBD1. Unmatched junction bases numbered 2, after V lost 4 bases and J lost 5 bases. Germline V CDR1 and CDR2: SGHDT, YYEEEE. This CDR3 region has 12 residues. In DNA, the CDR3 is TGTGCCAGCAGCCCAGGGGGGTATGGCTACACCTTC. Amino acids: CASSPGGYGYTF.

This CDR3 is CASSQTSYYEQYF. CDR3 DNA: TGTGCCAGTAGTCAGACTAGTTACTACGAGCAGTACTTC. The chain recombines TRBV19 with TRBJ2-7, with a weak D call TRBD2 (6 bases). The CDR3 contains 13 residues. Germline CDR1 reads LNHDA; CDR2 reads SQIVND (reference sequence). Trimming stripped 5 bases from V and 3 bases from J, with 11 bases between.

The CDR3 DNA follows: TGTGCCAGCAGCTTAACGGGACAGTTAAATGAAAAACTGTTTTTT. It specifies CASSLTGQLNEKLFF. The chain joins TRBV7-8 to TRBJ1-4, with 7 bases fitting TRBD1. CDR3 length equals 15 residues. The germline V gene has CDR1 SGHVS and CDR2 FQNEAQ. The V segment lost 2 bases and the J segment 5 bases; nucleotides outside the gene matches: 5. Full variable domain (missing parts from reference TRBV7-8 and TRBJ1-4): GAGVSQSPRYKVAKRGQDVALRCDPISGHVSLFWYQQALGQGPEFLTYFQNEAQLDKSGLPSDRFFAERPEGSVSTLKIQRTQQEDSAVYLCASSLTGQLNEKLFFGSGTQLSVL.

This chain connects TRBV6-5 to TRBJ1-3; TRBD1 might be the D (6 bases). From germline, CDR1 is MNHEY and CDR2 SVGAGI. Trimming stripped 0 bases from V and 8 bases from J, with 14 bases between. The CDR3 consists of 15 residues. CDR3 residues: CASSYSIGQGHTIYF. The CDR3, as DNA: TGTGCCAGCAGTTACTCGATTGGGCAGGGGCACACCATATATTTT.

The chain links TRBV18 to TRBJ2-7; D is undetermined. The ends were cut back, 4 bases at V and 0 bases at J, with 16 bases in the middle. Germline V gives CDR1 KGHSH, CDR2 LQKENI. The CDR3 totals 16 residues. The CDR3 is CASSLLEVSSSYEQYF. DNA for the CDR3: TGTGCCAGCTCACTACTTGAGGTGTCAAGCTCCTACGAGCAGTACTTC. The whole variable domain, filled in from reference TRBV18 and TRBJ2-7, reads NAGVMQNPRHLVRRRGQEARLRCSPMKGHSHVYWYRQLPEEGLKFMVYLQKENIIDESGMPKERFSAEFPKEGPSILRIQQVVRGDSAAYFCASSLLEVSSSYEQYFGPGTRLTVT.

This chain links TRBV5-1 with TRBJ2-7; unclear D gene. V lost 4 bases and J 5 bases, leaving 10 bases between the germline ends. Germline CDR1 and CDR2: SGHRS and YFSETQ. The CDR3 is 12 amino acids. The CDR3 DNA reads TGCGCCAGCAGCATGGACGCGCACGAGCAGTACTTC. It specifies CASSMDAHEQYF.

The chain carries TRBV2 and TRBJ2-5; 12 nucleotides match TRBD2. CDR1 and CDR2 from the germline V gene are SNHLY and FYNNEI. Germline trimming cut 2 bases from V and 5 bases from J; bases unmatched to any gene: 9. The CDR3 is 17 amino acids. CDR3 amino acids: CASSERELAGGLETQYF. The CDR3 DNA sequence: TGTGCCAGCAGTGAAAGGGAGCTAGCGGGGGGGCTGGAGACCCAGTACTTC. Together with reference TRBV2 and TRBJ2-5, the CDR3 gives the full variable domain: EPEVTQTPSHQVTQMGQEVILRCVPISNHLYFYWYRQILGQKVEFLVSFYNNEISEKSEIFDDQFSVERPDGSNFTLKIRSTKLEDSAMYFCASSERELAGGLETQYFGPGTRLLVL.

The rearrangement links TRBV30 to TRBJ1-1; a possible D gene is TRBD1 (5 bases). V shed 3 bases and J shed 5 bases, with 13 bases lying between them. The CDR3 is 13 residues long. Germline V gene sequence: CDR1 GTSNPN, CDR2 SVGIG (reference sequence). CDR3 sequence: CAWRIGAETEAFF. The CDR3 DNA follows: TGTGCCTGGAGGATAGGGGCAGAGACTGAAGCTTTCTTT.

The chain combines TRBV7-9 with TRBJ1-4, with D tentatively TRBD1 (5 bases). CDR1 and CDR2 from the germline V gene are SEHNR and FQNEAQ (reference sequence). The V gene lost 4 bases and the J gene lost 10 bases, with 13 bases spanning the gap. The CDR3 consists of 13 residues. This chain's CDR3 is CASSSGLGGKLFF. The CDR3 nucleotides are TGTGCCAGCAGCTCTGGGCTGGGGGGAAAACTGTTTTTT.

This clone has more than one count but fewer than ten. V and J are TRBV19 and TRBJ1-2, with 10 bases that match TRBD1. CDR1 is LNHDA, CDR2 SQIVND, per germline (reference sequence). This CDR3 is built from 16 residues. J lost 1 base, V lost 5 bases, and 7 bases had no gene match. CDR3 loop: CASSPPWTGGNYGYTF. In DNA form, the CDR3 reads TGTGCCAGTAGTCCACCCTGGACAGGGGGTAACTATGGCTACACCTTC.

In this sample, this clone turned up once. V and J are TRBV25-1 and TRBJ1-6; maybe TRBD1 (6 bases). Trimming shortened V by 1 base and J by 10 bases, and 11 bases separated the two germline ends. The germline CDR1 and CDR2 sequences are MGHDK and SYGVNS. The CDR3 is made up of 14 amino acids. As DNA, the CDR3 is TGTGCCAGCAGTGAATCGGCAGGGGAGTCACCCCTCCACTTT. This gives the protein CASSESAGESPLHF.